Listed below are T cell receptor beta chains from one sample, sequenced in a study of shared clonotypes between healthy human individuals. Using immunoSEQ multiplex PCR, the repertoire was profiled, and TCRdb retains in-frame clones only, with some absent. The sample lists about 690,000 clones, about nine tenths seen once, with 34% in the top ten. The sample taken for sequencing was memory CD8+ T cells from PBMCs. The receptors were sampled from a man between 18 and 35 years old in good health. Some clones in this sample may be carry-over from other donors' samples. CDR3s include the opening cysteine and the closing phenylalanine or tryptophan.

14 TRBJ2-5 TRBV27 CASSLVGGQETQYF
13 TRBJ2-2 TRBV28 CATVTGEAGELFF
16 TRBJ2-7 TRBV28 CASSSEGGGKGYEQYF
15 TRBJ2-7 TRBV27 CASSWTGTGVYEQYF
15 TRBJ1-4 TRBV11-2 CASSLSRDRLGKLFF
16 TRBJ2-1 TRBV7-8 CASSLSGESSYNEQFF
11 TRBJ1-1 TRBV6-1 CASNRDREAFF
14 TRBJ2-2 TRBV5-5 CASSLGQGVGELFF
16 TRBJ2-3 TRBV15 CATSGRRGAGTDTQYF
13 TRBJ1-5 TRBV15 CATSGGLGQPQHF
14 TRBJ2-7 TRBV5-1 CASSNRDSLYEQYF
14 TRBJ2-7 TRBV7-9 CASSLRTDPWEQYF
13 TRBJ2-2 TRBV4-1 CASSQVGDRELFF
16 TRBJ2-7 TRBV5-1 CASSSNLGTTSYEQYF
14 TRBJ2-7 TRBV14 CASRPRDRPNMQYF
13 TRBJ2-1 TRBV10-2 CASGGTAYNEQFF
14 TRBJ1-5 TRBV19 CASSIYGSNQPQHF
15 TRBJ1-1 TRBV19 CASTNPGGGRTEAFF
18 TRBJ1-2 TRBV19 CASSIRWAFEIGDYGYTF
13 TRBJ2-7 TRBV11-2 CASSGRESYEQYF